Given below is one T cell receptor beta chain in context. Its antigen remains unknown. Patients who had autoimmune disease history or got systemic immunosuppression were left out. The repertoire was sequenced with immunoSEQ multiplex PCR; TCRdb's copy has only in-frame clones and lacks some. The table has just over 80,000 clones, approximately 90% seen once. The entry originates in a study of OX40 agonist ivuxolimab in advanced cancers. Study observations and caveats: Clonal expansion in partial responders at 0.1-3.0 mg/kg ranked among the lowest.

CDR3 length equals 16 residues. The germline V and J ends were trimmed by 7 bases and 1 base, with 18 bases remaining between them. CDR1 is SGHRS and CDR2 is YFSETQ in the germline V gene. The sequencing here drew on CD4+ or CD8+ T cells sorted from blood, taken in a trial of the OX40 agonist ivuxolimab. The sequence came from an adult with an advanced solid tumor such as melanoma, head and neck, liver or kidney cancer. The genes are TRBV5-1 and TRBJ2-1; the D gene is possibly TRBD2 (6 bases). The CDR3 is CASSLQPGLSYNEQFF. As DNA, the CDR3 is TGCGCCAGCTCCCTCCAACCGGGACTGTCCTACAATGAGCAGTTCTTC. The complete variable domain, with remaining parts taken from reference TRBV5-1 and TRBJ2-1, reads KAGVTQTPRYLIKTRGQQVTLSCSPISGHRSVSWYQQTPGQGLQFLFEYFSETQRNKGNFPGRFSGRQFSNSRSEMNVSTLELGDSALYLCASSLQPGLSYNEQFFGPGTRLTVL.